This T cell receptor (beta chain) was found in a study of cytomegalovirus exposure and HLA in healthy donors. Study outcomes and limitations: As a later analysis showed, a missense DCLRE1C variant was linked to trimming of TCR beta V- and J-genes.

This clone appeared many times. Its antigen is as yet unknown. Other DNA sequences in the sample encode the same CDR3. The CDR3 is made up of 14 amino acids. Trimming cost V 3 bases and J 4 bases; bases outside gene matches: 3. Germline V gene lookup returns CDR1 LNHNV and CDR2 YYDKDF (reference sequence). Use of 60 Vbeta and 13 Jbeta primers characterized the PCR. Per the original methods: Around 9.9 million shared chains were among the 65 million to 85 million unique TCR beta chains that a later analysis counted. Using immunoSEQ multiplex PCR, the repertoire was profiled, and TCRdb retains in-frame clones only, with some absent. For V, J and clone size, that table is used; D and trimming come from the DNA. The sample carries about 170,000 clones, about 79% recorded once.

The V call is TRBV15, the J call TRBJ1-2; 9 bases align to TRBD1. This sequence originates from a woman aged 50 to 60 in good health and CMV-seronegative. Sequenced: PBMCs. The CDR3 DNA sequence: TGTGCCACCAGCAGCGGGACAGGGTTCTATGGCTACACCTTC. This encodes CATSSGTGFYGYTF.